This T cell receptor (beta chain) was sequenced for a study of identical twins. Study-wide findings and caveats: The study found excess low generation probability among twin-shared out-of-frame alpha sequences.

CDR3 length: 16 amino acids. Trimming pared 0 bases from V and 2 bases from J, leaving 13 bases between. Per the germline V gene, CDR1 is SGHRS and CDR2 is YFSETQ. cDNA molecules carried unique molecular identifiers, and template switching added a universal primer site. TCRdb called the 5' RACE reads again in MiXCR, with one record for every CDR3 protein. The repertoire holds 210,000 or so distinct CDR3 sequences, approximately 16% seen once, with roughly two fifths in the top ten. This clonotype came up a few times. Antigen unknown. This sample also appeared in a second study, on T cells expressing NK-cell markers.

This TCR came from a woman in her late teens or twenties in good health. The sequenced sample consisted of CD8+ T cells sorted from blood. The chain has TRBV5-1 and TRBJ2-3; D uncertain. The CDR3 sequence is CASSLGVRSITDTQYF. CDR3 nucleotides: TGCGCCAGCAGCTTGGGAGTCCGAAGCATCACAGATACGCAGTATTTT.